This paragraph covers one T cell receptor (beta chain) sequence. The clone's antigen remains unknown. The sample holds no much larger clone one base away, and base qualities are not on file. The sample comes from a study of blood T cells in healthy people across ages (dated by TCRdb to the mid-2010s). Background on the whole study: In model experiments, template switching captured about one uniquely barcoded TCR beta cDNA molecule for every two T cells. The donors were divided into four age groups: young (average about 15 years), middle-aged (about 41), aged (roughly 60) and long-lived (roughly 82). For two donors (one aged 18 to 30 and one aged 80 or older), the study analyzed two additional independent replicas of 1 million unique cDNA reads from the same blood draw. To avoid experimental bias, donors of different ages were distributed randomly across sequencing lanes. Using deep sequencing normalized with unique cDNA molecular identifiers, the study measured how TCR beta repertoire diversity changes with age. The study at large found these results: Observed TCR beta diversity per million T cells fell roughly linearly with age, and a significant reduction was already apparent by age around 44. There was a strong correlation between observed TCR beta diversity and the percentage of naive T cells measured by flow cytometry. The long-lived group showed more naive CD4+ T cells, fewer expanded clones and increased TCR diversity than the aged group, suggesting age selection. Estimates of total diversity from one million sequenced T cells were regarded as lower bounds and underestimates. Because the CMV infection status of the donors was unknown, age-related changes in expanded clonotypes may potentially have been confounded. Because profiling used bulk unsorted PBMCs, naive and antigen-experienced compartments could not be compared conclusively.

The 40 or so donors, aged roughly 6 to 95 years, were systemically healthy Caucasian individuals from Russia. Approximately 9 milliliters of peripheral blood were collected from each donor into EDTA-treated Vacutainer tubes. PBMCs were isolated by Ficoll-Paque density-gradient centrifugation, with at least 6 million obtained per sample. Trizol reagent was used to extract total RNA from PBMCs, with at least 5 micrograms per sample. For every donor, an aliquot of PBMCs went through flow cytometry to measure the percentages of naive CD45RAhigh/CD27high T cells. Looking up the germline V gene yields CDR1 MNHNS and CDR2 SASEGT. The CDR3 holds 14 amino acids from the cysteine to the phenylalanine. CDR3 DNA is the only sequence kept; it has 42 bases, read in frame from the first base. After removal of 8 bases from V and 5 bases from J, the junction retains 10 bases not matched to a gene. Library preparation employed 5' RACE. TCRdb names Illumina HiSeq 2500 as the instrument used. A second PCR of about 6 to 12 cycles was run with a J-beta primer mix and a sample-barcoded 5' primer. Each TCR beta cDNA molecule received a unique molecular identifier from a template-switch 5' adaptor carrying 12 random nucleotides. Each sample yielded at least 2.5 million CDR3-containing paired-end reads. All of the RNA was converted into first-strand cDNA using the Mint cDNA synthesis kit, with a TRBC-specific oligonucleotide serving as the primer. Following uracil-DNA glycosylase treatment, a first 18-cycle PCR with universal primers M1SS and BC2_uni_R was performed on all cDNA. Turning to the authors' computational methods: Normalization of each sample was performed by random selection of 1 million high-quality reads, each carrying a distinct molecular identifier. Instead of being binned into consensus sequences, reads that shared molecular identifiers were thrown out. CDR3 identification, clonotype clustering and error correction used MiTCR with a Q25 quality threshold and the strictest error-elimination algorithm. A nonparametric unseen species model using Euler transformation provided a lower-bound estimate of total TCR beta diversity. TCRdb ran its own pipeline on the public reads, namely fastp trimming at Q25 and MiXCR clone calling, and kept in-frame beta chains. Entries are consolidated by CDR3 protein sequence, retaining the most common genes and DNA. The V and J calls and clone size come from TCRdb's table, not from the authors' own analysis. The sample contains about 1.6 million distinct CDR3 sequences, roughly a third of them found a single time. Clones ranked in the top ten supply approximately 10% of the sample.

This receptor chain uses TRBV6-1 and TRBJ1-1, with 8 middle bases fitting TRBD1. The sequenced sample consisted of blood. The clonotype comes from a woman in her twenties or thirties in good health. The CDR3 amino acid sequence is: CASGQGQAGTEAFF. In nucleotides, the sequence is TGTGCCAGCGGACAGGGACAGGCGGGGACTGAAGCTTTCTTT.